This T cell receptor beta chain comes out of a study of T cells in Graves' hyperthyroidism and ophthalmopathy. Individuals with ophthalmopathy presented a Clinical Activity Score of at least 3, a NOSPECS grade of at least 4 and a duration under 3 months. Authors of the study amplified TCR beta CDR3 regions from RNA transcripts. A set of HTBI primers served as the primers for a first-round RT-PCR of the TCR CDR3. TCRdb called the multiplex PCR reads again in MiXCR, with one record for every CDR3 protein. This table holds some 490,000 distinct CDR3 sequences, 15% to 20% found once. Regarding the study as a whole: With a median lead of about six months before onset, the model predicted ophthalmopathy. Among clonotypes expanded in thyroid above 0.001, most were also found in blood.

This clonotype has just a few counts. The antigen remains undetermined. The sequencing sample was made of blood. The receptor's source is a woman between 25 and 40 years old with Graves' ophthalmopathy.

CDR3 DNA: TGTGCCTGGAGTCCGGGACAGGGAAACTATGGCTACACCTTC. Translation gives CAWSPGQGNYGYTF. V usage is TRBV30 and J usage is TRBJ1-2; 9 positions match TRBD1. This CDR3 is built from 14 residues. Trimming took 2 bases from V and 2 from J; bases not matched to a gene: 3. Germline lookup yields CDR1 GTSNPN and CDR2 SVGIG (reference sequence).